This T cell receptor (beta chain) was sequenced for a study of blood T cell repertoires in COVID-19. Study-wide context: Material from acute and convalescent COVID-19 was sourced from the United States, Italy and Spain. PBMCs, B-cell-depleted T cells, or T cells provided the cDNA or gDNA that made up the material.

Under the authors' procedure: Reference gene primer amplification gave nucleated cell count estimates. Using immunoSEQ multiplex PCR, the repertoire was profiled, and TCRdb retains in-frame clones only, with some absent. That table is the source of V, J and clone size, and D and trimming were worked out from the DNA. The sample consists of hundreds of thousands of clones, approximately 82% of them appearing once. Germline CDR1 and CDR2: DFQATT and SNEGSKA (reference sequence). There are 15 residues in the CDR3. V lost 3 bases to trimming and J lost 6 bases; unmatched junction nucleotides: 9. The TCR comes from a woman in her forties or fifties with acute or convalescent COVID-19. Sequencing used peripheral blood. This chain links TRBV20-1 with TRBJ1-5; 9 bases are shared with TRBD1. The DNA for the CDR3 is TGCAGTGCTAGTTTCGGGACAGGGTACCCTCAGCCCCAGCATTTT. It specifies CSASFGTGYPQPQHF.